A selection of T cell receptor beta chains follows, all from one sample in a study of cytomegalovirus exposure and HLA in healthy donors. TCRdb's copy holds only in-frame clones and misses some; the assay was immunoSEQ multiplex PCR. The sample carries some 190,000 clones, over 65% recorded once. The sequenced sample was PBMCs. The receptors originated from a man younger than 30 in good health and CMV-seronegative. Both conserved end residues are part of each CDR3. The D gene is left open where the match is weak. Rows give clone size only sometimes, using once, few, many, or a class for an expanded clone.

J: TRBJ2-3; V: TRBV19; D: TRBD1; size: NA; DNA: TGTGCCAGTAGTCCCCTAAGGGGGCGCAGCACAGATACGCAGTATTTT; CDR3: CASSPLRGRSTDTQYF
J: TRBJ2-5; V: TRBV6-5; D: TRBD2; size: NA; DNA: TGTGCCAGCAGTATCGGACTAGCGGGGGGAGAGACCCAGTACTTC; CDR3: CASSIGLAGGETQYF
J: TRBJ1-2; V: TRBV30; D: TRBD1; size: once; DNA: TGTGCCTGGAGTCTCGGACAGGGGAACTATGGCTACACCTTC; CDR3: CAWSLGQGNYGYTF
J: TRBJ1-4; V: TRBV5-1; D: TRBD1; size: NA; DNA: TGCGCCAGCAGCTTGGAACCGGGACAGAAAGCAACTAATGAAAAACTGTTTTTT; CDR3: CASSLEPGQKATNEKLFF
J: TRBJ2-3; V: TRBV21-1; D: NA; size: once; DNA: TGTGCCAGCAGCAAACGACTAGCCGACAACAGCACAGATACGCAGTATTTT; CDR3: CASSKRLADNSTDTQYF
J: TRBJ1-5; V: TRBV6-1; D: TRBD1; size: NA; DNA: TGTGCCAGCAGTCAACAGGGGTATCAGCCCCAGCATTTT; CDR3: CASSQQGYQPQHF
J: TRBJ2-1; V: TRBV7-9; D: TRBD2; size: NA; DNA: TGTGCCAGCAGCTTACGGGCCCTAGCGGGGAGCTACAATGAGCAGTTCTTC; CDR3: CASSLRALAGSYNEQFF
J: TRBJ1-6; V: TRBV9; D: TRBD1; size: NA; DNA: TGTGCCAGCAGCGTGCTAGGGGGCGCCGGCTCACCCCTCCACTTT; CDR3: CASSVLGGAGSPLHF
J: TRBJ2-1; V: TRBV29-1; D: TRBD2; size: NA; DNA: TGCAGCGCGGGGGGCAATGAGCAGTTCTTC; CDR3: CSAGGNEQFF
J: TRBJ2-7; V: TRBV6-6; D: NA; size: NA; DNA: TGTGCCAGCAGTCCACAGGAGGAGCAGTACTTC; CDR3: CASSPQEEQYF
J: TRBJ1-1; V: TRBV29-1; D: NA; size: NA; DNA: TGCAGCGTTGAAGTATGGGAGCCTGAAGCTTTCTTT; CDR3: CSVEVWEPEAFF
J: TRBJ2-7; V: TRBV9; D: NA; size: NA; DNA: TGTGCCAGCAGCCCGGACGGACTTTACGAGCAGTACTTC; CDR3: CASSPDGLYEQYF
J: TRBJ2-5; V: TRBV4-2; D: TRBD2; size: NA; DNA: TGTGCCAGCAGCCAAGATCAGAGGCGGGAGGGCCCCGGGACCCAGTACTTC; CDR3: CASSQDQRREGPGTQYF
J: TRBJ2-7; V: TRBV7-9; D: TRBD1; size: few; DNA: TGTGCCAGCAGCACACCCAGGACAGGGGGCTCCTACGAGCAGTACTTC; CDR3: CASSTPRTGGSYEQYF
J: TRBJ1-3; V: TRBV4-1; D: TRBD1; size: NA; DNA: TGCGCCAGCAGTCCGGACAGGGTTGGAAACACCATATATTTT; CDR3: CASSPDRVGNTIYF
J: TRBJ2-7; V: TRBV7-9; D: TRBD1; size: NA; DNA: TGTGCCAGCAGCTCAGGACAGGGCCACTACGAGCAGTACTTC; CDR3: CASSSGQGHYEQYF
J: TRBJ1-2; V: TRBV6-5; D: TRBD1; size: NA; DNA: TGTGCCAGCAGTAAGACAGGGTCCGGCTACACCTTC; CDR3: CASSKTGSGYTF
J: TRBJ2-2; V: TRBV19; D: NA; size: NA; DNA: TGTGCCAGTAGTATGGAGGGGGCCGGCGGGGAGCTGTTTTTT; CDR3: CASSMEGAGGELFF
J: TRBJ2-2; V: TRBV27; D: TRBD1; size: NA; DNA: TGTGCCAGCAGACACAACAGGGGCTACACCGGGGAGCTGTTTTTT; CDR3: CASRHNRGYTGELFF
J: TRBJ1-2; V: TRBV7-3; D: TRBD1; size: NA; DNA: TGTGCCAGCAGCCTTGACAGGGATGGCGGCTACACCTTC; CDR3: CASSLDRDGGYTF
J: TRBJ2-2; V: TRBV27; D: NA; size: NA; DNA: TGTGCCAGCAGAGGAGTCGGGGAGCTGTTTTTT; CDR3: CASRGVGELFF
J: TRBJ1-1; V: TRBV5-1; D: TRBD1; size: NA; DNA: TGCGCCAGCAGCTTGGCCGGGTTGGACAGGGCGAACACTGAAGCTTTCTTT; CDR3: CASSLAGLDRANTEAFF
J: TRBJ2-5; V: TRBV5-1; D: TRBD2; size: NA; DNA: TGCGCCAGCAGCTTGGGACTAGCGGGAGTGGCGGGAGAGACCCAGTACTTC; CDR3: CASSLGLAGVAGETQYF
J: TRBJ1-6; V: TRBV5-1; D: NA; size: NA; DNA: TGCGCCAGCAGCTCAGGCACCGCGCTTAATTCACCCCTCCACTTT; CDR3: CASSSGTALNSPLHF
J: TRBJ2-3; V: TRBV5-1; D: TRBD2; size: NA; DNA: TGCGCCAGCAGCCCCTCTCGGGCGGGGGATATAGATACGCAGTATTTT; CDR3: CASSPSRAGDIDTQYF
J: TRBJ2-1; V: TRBV5-4; D: TRBD2; size: few; DNA: TGTGCCAGCAGCTCCGGGGGGGGATCCTACAATGAGCAGTTCTTC; CDR3: CASSSGGGSYNEQFF
J: TRBJ1-5; V: TRBV6-1; D: TRBD1; size: NA; DNA: TGTGCCAGCACTCCGGGACAGGGGAATTATCAGCCCCAGCATTTT; CDR3: CASTPGQGNYQPQHF
J: TRBJ2-1; V: TRBV2; D: TRBD2; size: NA; DNA: TGTGCCAACGGAAGGGGACTAGCGAGCAATGAGCAGTTCTTC; CDR3: CANGRGLASNEQFF
J: TRBJ1-4; V: TRBV5-1; D: NA; size: NA; DNA: TGCGCCAGCAGCTTGGGGGCAGGGGATGAAAAACTGTTTTTT; CDR3: CASSLGAGDEKLFF
J: TRBJ1-1; V: TRBV27; D: NA; size: NA; DNA: TGTGCCAGCAGTTTATCGGGGGGGGGCATCACTGAAGCTTTCTTT; CDR3: CASSLSGGGITEAFF